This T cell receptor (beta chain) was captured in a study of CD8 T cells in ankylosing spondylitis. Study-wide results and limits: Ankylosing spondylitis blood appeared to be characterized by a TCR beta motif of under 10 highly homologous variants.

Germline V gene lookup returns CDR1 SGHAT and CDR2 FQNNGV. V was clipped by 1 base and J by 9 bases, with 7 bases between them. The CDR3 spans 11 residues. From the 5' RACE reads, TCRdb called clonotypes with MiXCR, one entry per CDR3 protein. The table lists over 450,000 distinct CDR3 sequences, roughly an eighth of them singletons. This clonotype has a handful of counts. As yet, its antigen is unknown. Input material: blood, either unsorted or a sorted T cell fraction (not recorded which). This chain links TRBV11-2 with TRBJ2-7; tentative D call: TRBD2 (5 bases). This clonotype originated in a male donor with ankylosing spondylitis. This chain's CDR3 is CASSLGELQYF. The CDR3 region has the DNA TGTGCCAGCAGCTTAGGGGAGCTGCAGTACTTC.